One and the same sample provided the 19 T cell receptor beta chains below, sequenced in a study of blood T cell repertoires in COVID-19. The assay was immunoSEQ multiplex PCR, and TCRdb's table has in-frame clones only and misses some. The sample yields more than 200,000 clones, roughly 80% seen once. The sequencing input was peripheral blood. The receptors were gathered from a woman older than 75 with acute or convalescent COVID-19.

The V gene is TRBV19, the J gene TRBJ1-1; a weak D match, TRBD1 (6 bases). The CDR3 consists of 13 residues. V lost 4 bases, J lost 9 bases, and 15 bases lay in between. Germline CDR1 LNHDA, CDR2 SQIVND (reference sequence). CDR3 coding DNA: TGTGCCAGTAGTACCGGGACACGCCAACAAGCTTTCTTT. Protein sequence: CASSTGTRQQAFF.

The V call is TRBV3-1 (or the pseudogene TRBV3-2), the J call TRBJ2-3; no clear D gene. The germline V gene has CDR1 LGHDT and CDR2 YNNKEL (reference sequence). The CDR3 extends over 15 amino acids. V lost 1 base and J lost 2, with 10 bases in between. This CDR3 reads CASSQASKLTDTQYF. CDR3 nucleotides: TGTGCCAGCAGCCAAGCGTCTAAACTCACAGATACGCAGTATTTT.

This sequence joins TRBV7-6 and TRBJ1-5; 8 bases are shared with TRBD1. With V trimmed by 4 bases and J by 3 bases, 5 bases remained unmatched. Germline-derived CDR1 and CDR2 are SGHVS and FNYEAQ. The CDR3 sequence is 15 residues long. The CDR3 DNA follows: TGTGCCAGCAGCTCCGGGACAGGCTTCAATCAGCCCCAGCATTTT. Amino acids: CASSSGTGFNQPQHF. The entire variable domain, with the rest obtained from reference TRBV7-6 and TRBJ1-5, is as follows: GAGVSQSPRYKVTKRGQDVALRCDPISGHVSLYWYRQALGQGPEFLTYFNYEAQQDKSGLPNDRFSAERPEGSISTLTIQRTEQRDSAMYRCASSSGTGFNQPQHFGDGTRLSIL.

J is TRBJ2-2 and V is TRBV19; 10 nucleotides align to TRBD1. The CDR3 sequence is 16 residues long. Per the germline V gene, CDR1 is LNHDA and CDR2 is SQIVND (reference sequence). The J segment lost 7 bases and the V segment lost 3 bases, leaving 8 bases of the junction unmatched. The CDR3 DNA reads TGTGCCAGTAGTATCCCCCGGACAGGGGGTATCGGGGAGCTGTTTTTT. Encoded protein: CASSIPRTGGIGELFF.

This clone was picked up one time. The chain combines TRBV2 with TRBJ1-5; TRBD1 is a possible D gene (5 bases). The CDR3 has 14 amino acids. Germline V gives CDR1 SNHLY, CDR2 FYNNEI. Trimming stripped 7 bases from V and 6 bases from J, with 16 bases between. CDR3 residues: CASNLDPGRQPQHF. CDR3 bases: TGTGCCAGCAACTTGGACCCAGGGCGTCAGCCCCAGCATTTT.

The chain combines TRBV12-5 with TRBJ2-3, with 13 bases aligning to TRBD2. The germline V gene has CDR1 LGHNT and CDR2 FRNRAP. The CDR3 has 16 amino acids. Unmatched junction bases numbered 1, after V lost 1 base and J lost 3 bases. The CDR3 sequence is CASGLGTSGGTDTQYF. Written as DNA, the CDR3 is TGTGCTAGTGGTTTGGGGACTAGCGGGGGTACAGATACGCAGTATTTT.

The chain combines TRBV10-1 with TRBJ1-1; D is uncertain. The germline gives CDR1 WNHNN, CDR2 SYGVQD (reference sequence). V was pared by 0 bases and J by 1 base, with 12 bases between. The CDR3 has 16 residues. CDR3 loop: CASSESGGFGNTEAFF. Here the CDR3 DNA reads TGCGCCAGCAGTGAGTCGGGAGGGTTCGGGAACACTGAAGCTTTCTTT.

The V call is TRBV6-5, the J call TRBJ1-2, with a possible D match to TRBD1 (5 bases). CDR1 is MNHEY, CDR2 SVGAGI, per germline. Trimming removed 0 bases from V and 3 bases from J, with 14 bases in between. This CDR3 has 16 residues. The CDR3 is CASSYSKAGGDYGYTF. CDR3 nucleotide sequence: TGTGCCAGCAGTTACTCGAAGGCGGGGGGAGACTATGGCTACACCTTC.

The chain links TRBV24-1 to TRBJ2-3, with 10 bases matching TRBD2. Germline CDR1 KGHDR, CDR2 SFDVKD. V shed 5 bases and J 0 bases; nucleotides not matched to a gene: 10. The CDR3 totals 18 residues. CDR3 region: CATSGVSGRAFSTDTQYF. The CDR3 region has the DNA TGTGCCACCAGTGGTGTCAGCGGGAGGGCCTTTAGCACAGATACGCAGTATTTT.

To note about this clone: This could be a read error, since a much larger clone is one nucleotide away. Other DNA sequences in this specimen translate into the identical CDR3. The V and J genes are TRBV2 and TRBJ1-2; TRBD1 might be the D (6 bases). The CDR3 totals 14 residues. CDR1 SNHLY and CDR2 FYNNEI come from the germline V gene. The CDR3 DNA reads as TGTGCCAGCAGTGAAGGACAGGAGAACTATGGCTATACCTTC. This encodes CASSEGQENYGYTF.

The J gene is TRBJ2-2, the V gene TRBV9; D ambiguous. V was trimmed by 3 bases and J by 5 bases, leaving 14 bases between them. In germline, CDR1 is SGDLS, CDR2 YYNGEE. The CDR3 runs 15 residues. The CDR3 DNA follows: TGTGCCAGCAGCGGACGACAAGTTCGGACCGGGGAGCTGTTTTTT. Encoded protein: CASSGRQVRTGELFF.

The chain recombines TRBV30 with TRBJ2-5; possibly TRBD1 for D (6 bases). CDR1 and CDR2 from the germline V gene are GTSNPN and SVGIG (reference sequence). V was pared by 0 bases and J by 5 bases, with 13 bases between. This CDR3 contains 14 residues. This CDR3 is CAWSVTGLLETQYF. Written as DNA, the CDR3 is TGTGCCTGGAGTGTTACAGGGTTGCTGGAGACCCAGTACTTC.

This chain connects TRBV9 to TRBJ2-2, with D perhaps matching TRBD2 (6 bases). The V gene's germline CDR1 is SGDLS and CDR2 YYNGEE. V was cut by 7 bases and J by 2 bases, with 15 bases left in between. The CDR3 sequence is 15 residues long. DNA of the CDR3: TGTGCCAGCGACAAAACGGGACTCAACACCGGGGAGCTGTTTTTT. It yields the protein CASDKTGLNTGELFF.

The chain uses TRBV21-1 and TRBJ1-5. TRBV21-1 is flagged as a pseudogene. The CDR3 length is 13 residues. The CDR3 bases are TGTGCCAGCAGCAAACTCAGCAATCAGCCCCAGCATTTT. Translation: CASSKLSNQPQHF.

On this clone: Other nucleotide sequences from this sample produce the same CDR3. This chain uses TRBV3-1 (or the pseudogene TRBV3-2) with TRBJ1-6; maybe TRBD1 (6 bases). Germline CDR1 reads LGHDT; CDR2 reads YNNKEL (reference sequence). This CDR3 has 14 amino acids. V was shortened by 8 bases and J by 7 bases, with 15 bases between the two germline ends. The CDR3 nucleotides read TGTGCCAGCGGGGGCGGGGGCGACAATTCACCCCTCCACTTT. Its protein is CASGGGGDNSPLHF.

Regarding this clone: Sequence at one end of the junction differs from germline and may be a read error. The chain uses TRBV2 and TRBJ1-5; TRBD1 matches at 8 bases. There are 18 residues in the CDR3. CDR1 SNHLY and CDR2 FYNNEI come from the germline V gene. In DNA form, the CDR3 reads TGTGCCAGCAGCGAAGAAATAAAAAGACAGGGGCGAGATCAGCCCCAGCATTTT. It encodes CASSEEIKRQGRDQPQHF.

This chain connects TRBV28 to TRBJ1-5; TRBD1 is a possible D gene (6 bases). V dropped 6 bases and J dropped 2 bases, with 17 bases sitting between them. Germline V gene sequence: CDR1 MDHEN, CDR2 SYDVKM. This CDR3 contains 16 residues. CDR3 amino acids: CASSSYGAGGNQPQHF. CDR3 in DNA: TGTGCCAGCAGCTCATACGGGGCAGGGGGCAATCAGCCCCAGCATTTT.

This clone was counted between two and nine times. This chain uses TRBV4-1 with TRBJ2-2; 12 bases fit TRBD2. The V gene end was trimmed by 0 bases and the J gene end by 3 bases; junction bases not matched to a gene: 2. The length of the CDR3 is 17 residues. In germline, CDR1 is MGHRA, CDR2 YSYEKL. The CDR3, as DNA: TGCGCCAGCAGCCAAGATCTAGCGGGAGGGTACACCGGGGAGCTGTTTTTT. It yields the protein CASSQDLAGGYTGELFF.

This chain joins TRBV5-1 and TRBJ1-4; D may be TRBD1 (6 bases). Trimming took off 6 bases at V and 0 bases at J, with 9 bases between the two ends. CDR3 length: 14 residues. CDR1 is SGHRS and CDR2 is YFSETQ in the germline V gene. The CDR3 is CASNEGATNEKLFF. The DNA of the CDR3 is TGCGCCAGCAACGAGGGGGCAACTAATGAAAAACTGTTTTTT.